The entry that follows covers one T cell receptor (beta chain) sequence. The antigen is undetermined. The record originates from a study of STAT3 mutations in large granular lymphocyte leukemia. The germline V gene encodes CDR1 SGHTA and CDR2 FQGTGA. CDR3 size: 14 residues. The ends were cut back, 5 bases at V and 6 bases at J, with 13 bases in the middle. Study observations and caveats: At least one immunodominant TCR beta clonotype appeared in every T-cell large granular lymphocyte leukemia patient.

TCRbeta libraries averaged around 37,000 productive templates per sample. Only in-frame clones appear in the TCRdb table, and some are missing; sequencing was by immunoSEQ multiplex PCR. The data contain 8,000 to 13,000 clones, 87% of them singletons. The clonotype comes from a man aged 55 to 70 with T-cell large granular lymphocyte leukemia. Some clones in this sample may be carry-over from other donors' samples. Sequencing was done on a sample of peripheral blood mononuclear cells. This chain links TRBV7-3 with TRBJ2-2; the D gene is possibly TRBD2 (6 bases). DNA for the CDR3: TGTGCCAGCAGCCCAGGGACTTCGGCCGGGGAGCTGTTTTTT. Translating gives CASSPGTSAGELFF.